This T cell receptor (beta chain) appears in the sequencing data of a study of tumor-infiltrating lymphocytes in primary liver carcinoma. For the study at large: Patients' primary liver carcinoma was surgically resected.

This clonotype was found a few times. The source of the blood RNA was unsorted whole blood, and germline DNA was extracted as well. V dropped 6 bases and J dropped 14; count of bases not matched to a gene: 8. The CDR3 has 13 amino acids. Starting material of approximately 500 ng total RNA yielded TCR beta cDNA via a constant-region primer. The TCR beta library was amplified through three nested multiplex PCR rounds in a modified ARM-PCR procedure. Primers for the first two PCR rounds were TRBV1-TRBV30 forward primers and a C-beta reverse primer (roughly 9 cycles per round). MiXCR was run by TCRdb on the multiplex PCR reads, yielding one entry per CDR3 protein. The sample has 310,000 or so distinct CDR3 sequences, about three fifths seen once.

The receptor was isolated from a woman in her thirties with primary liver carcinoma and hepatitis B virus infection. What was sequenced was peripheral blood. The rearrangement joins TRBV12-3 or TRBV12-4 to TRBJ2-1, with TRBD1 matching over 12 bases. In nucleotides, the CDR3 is TGTGCCAGCAGGCCTCCGGGACAGGGGGCGAAGTTCTTC. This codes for CASRPPGQGAKFF.